This TCR beta chain came from a study of cytomegalovirus exposure and HLA in healthy donors. Study at large: HLA-typed donors were the source of roughly 85 million unique TCRs held in an early data release. Study results and caveats: In all likelihood, a cluster of highly shared sequence variants was a sequencing artifact. Most TCR sequences were seen very rarely across donors, but some public TCRs occurred in many.

The donors gave bone marrow, and they were healthy. PCR involved 60 Vbeta and 13 Jbeta primers. The table came from immunoSEQ multiplex PCR; TCRdb's copy has only in-frame clones and leaves some out. The sample records roughly 190,000 clones, more than 70% being singletons. V was pared by 5 bases and J by 7 bases, with 9 bases of the junction left unmatched. The CDR3 length is 14 residues. In germline, CDR1 is MNHEY, CDR2 SMNVEV (reference sequence). Comment on this clone: Antigen specificity is unknown.

Sequenced: PBMCs. The clonotype originates from a young man in good health and CMV-seropositive. The chain recombines TRBV27 with TRBJ2-3, with TRBD2 matching over 7 bases. CDR3 region: CASSPESAGNTQYF. CDR3 DNA: TGTGCCAGCAGTCCCGAATCAGCGGGAAATACGCAGTATTTT.